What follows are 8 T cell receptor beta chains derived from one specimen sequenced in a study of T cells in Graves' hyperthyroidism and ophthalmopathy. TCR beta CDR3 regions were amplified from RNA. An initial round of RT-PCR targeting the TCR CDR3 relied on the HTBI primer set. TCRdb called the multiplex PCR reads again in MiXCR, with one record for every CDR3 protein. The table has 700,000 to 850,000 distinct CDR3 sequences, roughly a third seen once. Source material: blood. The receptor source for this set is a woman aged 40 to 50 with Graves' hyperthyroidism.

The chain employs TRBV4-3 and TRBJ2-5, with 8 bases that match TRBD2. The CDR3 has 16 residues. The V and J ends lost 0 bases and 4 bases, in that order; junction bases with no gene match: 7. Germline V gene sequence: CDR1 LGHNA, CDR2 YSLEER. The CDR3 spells CASSQEPGGYRETQYF. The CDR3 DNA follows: TGCGCCAGCAGCCAAGAACCGGGAGGGTACCGAGAGACCCAGTACTTC.

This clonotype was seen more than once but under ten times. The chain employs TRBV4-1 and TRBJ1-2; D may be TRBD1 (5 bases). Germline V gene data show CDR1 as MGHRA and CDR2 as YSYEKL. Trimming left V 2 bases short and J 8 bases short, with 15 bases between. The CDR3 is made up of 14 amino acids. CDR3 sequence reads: CASSQWQGIEGYTF. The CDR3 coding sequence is TGCGCCAGCAGCCAATGGCAGGGCATCGAGGGCTACACCTTC.

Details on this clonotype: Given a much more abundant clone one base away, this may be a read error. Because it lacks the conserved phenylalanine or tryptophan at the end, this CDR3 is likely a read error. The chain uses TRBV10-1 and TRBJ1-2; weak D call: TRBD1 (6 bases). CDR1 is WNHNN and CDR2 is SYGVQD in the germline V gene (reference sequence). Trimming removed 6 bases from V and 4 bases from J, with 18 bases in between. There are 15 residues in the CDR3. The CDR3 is CASSGGGRQGYGYTS. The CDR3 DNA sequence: TGCGCCAGCAGCGGCGGGGGGCGACAAGGCTATGGCTACACCTCC.

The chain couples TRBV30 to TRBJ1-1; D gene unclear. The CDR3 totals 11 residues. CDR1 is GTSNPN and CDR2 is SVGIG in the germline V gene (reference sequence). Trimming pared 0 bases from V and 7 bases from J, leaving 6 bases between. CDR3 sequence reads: CAWSVRDEAFF. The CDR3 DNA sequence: TGTGCCTGGAGTGTACGGGATGAAGCTTTCTTT.

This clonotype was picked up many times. In DNA form, the CDR3 reads TGTGCCAGCAGTAGACAGGTCTCTGGAAACACCATATATTTT. This encodes CASSRQVSGNTIYF. V usage is TRBV6-6 and J usage is TRBJ1-3, with D perhaps matching TRBD1 (6 bases). V lost 5 bases and J lost 0, with 8 bases in between. Per the germline V gene, CDR1 is MNHNY and CDR2 is SVGAGI (reference sequence). The CDR3 totals 14 residues.

The CDR3 reads CAIRQGAAGANVLTF. DNA of the CDR3: TGTGCCATCAGGCAGGGTGCCGCTGGGGCCAACGTCCTGACTTTC. The rearrangement links TRBV10-3 to TRBJ2-6, with TRBD1 as a possible D gene (5 bases). This CDR3 is built from 15 residues. V lost 6 bases and J 2 bases, leaving 11 bases between the germline ends. Germline assignment: CDR1 ENHRY and CDR2 SYGVKD.

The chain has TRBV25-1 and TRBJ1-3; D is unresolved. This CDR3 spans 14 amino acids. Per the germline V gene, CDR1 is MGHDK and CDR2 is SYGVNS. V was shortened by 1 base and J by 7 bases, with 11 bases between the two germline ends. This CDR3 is CASSELGRENTIYF. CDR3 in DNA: TGTGCCAGCAGTGAATTGGGTAGGGAGAACACCATATATTTT.

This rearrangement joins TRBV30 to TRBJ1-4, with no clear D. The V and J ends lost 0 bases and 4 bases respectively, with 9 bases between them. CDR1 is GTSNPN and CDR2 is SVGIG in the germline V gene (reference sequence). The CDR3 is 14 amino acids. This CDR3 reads CAWSVNGINEKLFF. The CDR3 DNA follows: TGTGCCTGGAGTGTAAATGGGATTAATGAAAAACTGTTTTTT.